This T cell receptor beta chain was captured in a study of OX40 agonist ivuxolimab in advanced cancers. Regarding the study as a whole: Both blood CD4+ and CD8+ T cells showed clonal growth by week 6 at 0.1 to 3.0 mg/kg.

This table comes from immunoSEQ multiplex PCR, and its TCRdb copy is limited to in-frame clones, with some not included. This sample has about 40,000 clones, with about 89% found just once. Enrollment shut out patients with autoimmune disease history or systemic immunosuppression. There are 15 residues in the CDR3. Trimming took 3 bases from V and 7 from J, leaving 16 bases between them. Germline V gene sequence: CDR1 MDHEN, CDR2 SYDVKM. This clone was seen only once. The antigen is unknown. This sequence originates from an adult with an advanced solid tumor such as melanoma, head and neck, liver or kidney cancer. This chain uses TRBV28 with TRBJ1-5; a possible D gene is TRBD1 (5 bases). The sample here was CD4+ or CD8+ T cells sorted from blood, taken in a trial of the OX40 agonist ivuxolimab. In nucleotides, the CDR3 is TGTGCCAGCAGTTTGCGAGGGACCTATGACCAGCCCCAGCATTTT. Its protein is CASSLRGTYDQPQHF. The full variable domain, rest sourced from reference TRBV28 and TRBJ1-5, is DVKVTQSSRYLVKRTGEKVFLECVQDMDHENMFWYRQDPGLGLRLIYFSYDVKMKEKGDIPEGYSVSREKKERFSLILESASTNQTSMYLCASSLRGTYDQPQHFGDGTRLSIL.